This T cell receptor beta chain was profiled in a study of T-cell memory formation after mild COVID-19. Background on the study: Clusters were largely donor specific.

This clonotype came up a few times. What it binds is not known. MiXCR, run by TCRdb on the 5' RACE reads, gives a single entry per CDR3 protein. The data hold about 600,000 distinct CDR3 sequences, with 20% to 25% observed a single time. V dropped 1 base and J dropped 4 bases, with 8 bases sitting between them. The CDR3 sequence is 13 residues long. Germline V CDR1 and CDR2: SGHRS, YFSETQ. Whole-study results and caveats: Clones contracting over day 15 to 85 were CD4/CD8 balanced, with later expanders leaning CD4+. Pre-infection memory showed some responding clones, and this suggested that cross-reactive memory joined.

The sample was PBMCs or a T cell subset sorted from them (not recorded which). The TCR comes from an adult woman who had mild COVID-19 (a few samples of this study predate the infection). Cell type and time point are not known. The chain has TRBV5-1 and TRBJ1-1; unclear D gene. The CDR3: CASSLPQTTEAFF. DNA of the CDR3: TGCGCCAGCAGCTTGCCCCAGACCACTGAAGCTTTCTTT.